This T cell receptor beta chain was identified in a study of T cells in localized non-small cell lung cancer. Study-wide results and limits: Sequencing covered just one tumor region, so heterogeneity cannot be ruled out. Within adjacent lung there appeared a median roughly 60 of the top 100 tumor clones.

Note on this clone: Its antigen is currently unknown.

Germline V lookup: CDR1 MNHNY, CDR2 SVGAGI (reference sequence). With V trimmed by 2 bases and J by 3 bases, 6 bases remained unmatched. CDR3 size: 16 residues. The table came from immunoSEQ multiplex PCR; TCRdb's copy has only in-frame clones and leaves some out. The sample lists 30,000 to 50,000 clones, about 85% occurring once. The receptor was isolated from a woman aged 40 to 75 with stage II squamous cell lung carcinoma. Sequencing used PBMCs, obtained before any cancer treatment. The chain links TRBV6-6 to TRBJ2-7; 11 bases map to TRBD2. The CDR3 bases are TGTGCCAGCAGTTACCCCCGGACTAGCGGGTTCTACGAGCAGTACTTC. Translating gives CASSYPRTSGFYEQYF.